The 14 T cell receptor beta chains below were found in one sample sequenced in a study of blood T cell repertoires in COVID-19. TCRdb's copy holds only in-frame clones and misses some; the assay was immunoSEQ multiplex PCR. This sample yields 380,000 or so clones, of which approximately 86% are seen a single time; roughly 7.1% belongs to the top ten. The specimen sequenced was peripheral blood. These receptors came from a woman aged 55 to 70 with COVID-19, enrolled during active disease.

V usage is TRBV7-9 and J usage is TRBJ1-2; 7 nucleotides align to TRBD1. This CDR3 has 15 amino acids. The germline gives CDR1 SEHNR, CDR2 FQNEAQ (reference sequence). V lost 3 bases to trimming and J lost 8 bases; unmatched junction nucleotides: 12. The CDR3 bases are TGTGCCAGCAGCTTCGGCCGGGACAGCGTAAGGGGCTACACCTTC. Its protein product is CASSFGRDSVRGYTF.

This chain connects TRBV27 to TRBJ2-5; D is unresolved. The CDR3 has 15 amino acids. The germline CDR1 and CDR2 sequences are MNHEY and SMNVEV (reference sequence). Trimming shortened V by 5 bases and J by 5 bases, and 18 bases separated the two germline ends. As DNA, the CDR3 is TGTGCCAGCAGTCTAAACGCCTTAATCGAGGAGACCCAGTACTTC. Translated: CASSLNALIEETQYF.

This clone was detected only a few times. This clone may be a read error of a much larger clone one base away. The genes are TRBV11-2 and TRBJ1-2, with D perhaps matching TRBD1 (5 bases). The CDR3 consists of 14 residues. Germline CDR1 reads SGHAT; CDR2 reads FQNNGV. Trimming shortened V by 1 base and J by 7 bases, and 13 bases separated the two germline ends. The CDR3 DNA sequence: TGTGCCAGCAGCTTAGGGGGGGGTGAGACTGGCTACACCTTC. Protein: CASSLGGGETGYTF.

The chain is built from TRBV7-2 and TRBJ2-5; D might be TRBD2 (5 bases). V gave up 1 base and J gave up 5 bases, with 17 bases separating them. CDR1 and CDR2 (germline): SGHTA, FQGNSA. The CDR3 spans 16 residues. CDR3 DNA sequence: TGTGCCAGCAGCTTAGGTGTTTCGGGGTACGGGGAGACCCAGTACTTC. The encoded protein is CASSLGVSGYGETQYF.

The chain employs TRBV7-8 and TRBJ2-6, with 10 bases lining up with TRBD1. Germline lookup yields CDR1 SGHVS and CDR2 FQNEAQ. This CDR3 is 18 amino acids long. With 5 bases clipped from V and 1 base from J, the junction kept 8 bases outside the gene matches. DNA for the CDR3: TGTGCCAGCAGCGGCAGGGACAGGGGTATATCTGGGGCCAACGTCCTGACTTTC. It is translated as CASSGRDRGISGANVLTF.

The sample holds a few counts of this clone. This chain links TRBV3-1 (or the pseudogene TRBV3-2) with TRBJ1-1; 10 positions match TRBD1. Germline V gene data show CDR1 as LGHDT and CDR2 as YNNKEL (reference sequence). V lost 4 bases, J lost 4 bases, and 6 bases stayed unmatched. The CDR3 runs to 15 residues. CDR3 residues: CASSLGTGVGTEAFF. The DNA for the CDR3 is TGTGCCAGCAGCCTAGGGACAGGGGTCGGCACTGAAGCTTTCTTT.

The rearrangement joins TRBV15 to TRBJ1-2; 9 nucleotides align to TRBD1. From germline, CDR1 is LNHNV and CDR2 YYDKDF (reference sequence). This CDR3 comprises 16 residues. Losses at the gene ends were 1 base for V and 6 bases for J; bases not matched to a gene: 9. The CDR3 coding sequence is TGTGCCACCAGCAGAGGCTCCGGGACAGGGCGTCATGGCTACACCTTC. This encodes CATSRGSGTGRHGYTF. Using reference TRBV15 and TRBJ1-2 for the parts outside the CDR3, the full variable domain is DAMVIQNPRYQVTQFGKPVTLSCSQTLNHNVMYWYQQKSSQAPKLLFHYYDKDFNNEADTPDNFQSRRPNTSFCFLDIRSPGLGDTAMYLCATSRGSGTGRHGYTFGSGTRLTVV.

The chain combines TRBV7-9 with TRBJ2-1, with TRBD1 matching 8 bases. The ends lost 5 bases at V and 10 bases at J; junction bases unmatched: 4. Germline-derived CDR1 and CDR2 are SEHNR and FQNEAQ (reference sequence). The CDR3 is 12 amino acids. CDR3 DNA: TGTGCCAGCAGCGATCGACAGGGGGAGCAGTTCTTC. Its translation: CASSDRQGEQFF. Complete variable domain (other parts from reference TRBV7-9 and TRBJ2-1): DTGVSQNPRHKITKRGQNVTFRCDPISEHNRLYWYRQTLGQGPEFLTYFQNEAQLEKSRLLSDRFSAERPKGSFSTLEIQRTEQGDSAMYLCASSDRQGEQFFGPGTRLTVL.

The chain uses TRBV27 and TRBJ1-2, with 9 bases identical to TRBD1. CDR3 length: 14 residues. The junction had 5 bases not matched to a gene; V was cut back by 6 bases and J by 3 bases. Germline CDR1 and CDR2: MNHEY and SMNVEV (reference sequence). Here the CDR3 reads CASRLQGADYGYTF. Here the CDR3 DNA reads TGTGCCAGCAGGCTACAGGGGGCGGACTATGGCTACACCTTC.

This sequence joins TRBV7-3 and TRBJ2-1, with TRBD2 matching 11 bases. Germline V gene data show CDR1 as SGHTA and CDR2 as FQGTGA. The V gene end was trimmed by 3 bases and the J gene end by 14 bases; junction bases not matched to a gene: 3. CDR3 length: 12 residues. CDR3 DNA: TGTGCCAGCAGCTTTAGCGGGGGGGAGGAGTTCTTC. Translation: CASSFSGGEEFF.

In DNA form, the CDR3 reads TGTGCCAGCAGTATGACGGACAGCAGCTCCTATAATTCACCCCTCCACTTT. Amino acids: CASSMTDSSSYNSPLHF. The chain couples TRBV27 to TRBJ1-6; possibly TRBD1 for D (6 bases). This CDR3 region has 17 residues. Germline V gene lookup returns CDR1 MNHEY and CDR2 SMNVEV (reference sequence). The V end was cut by 5 bases, the J end by 0 bases, with 14 bases between.

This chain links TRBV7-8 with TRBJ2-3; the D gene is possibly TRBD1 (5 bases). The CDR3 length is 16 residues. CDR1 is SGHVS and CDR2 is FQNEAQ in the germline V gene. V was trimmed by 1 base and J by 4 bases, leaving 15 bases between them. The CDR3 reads CASSLVAGRGADTQYF. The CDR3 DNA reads TGTGCCAGCAGCTTAGTAGCAGGAAGGGGCGCAGATACGCAGTATTTT.

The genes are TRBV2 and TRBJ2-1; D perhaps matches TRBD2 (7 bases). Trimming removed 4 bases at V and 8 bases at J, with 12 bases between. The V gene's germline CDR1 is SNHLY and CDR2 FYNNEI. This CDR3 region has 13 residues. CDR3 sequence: CASSVRGGYEQFF. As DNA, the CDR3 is TGTGCCAGCAGTGTGAGGGGGGGCTATGAGCAGTTCTTC.

The chain's CDR3 is CASSQGTEGQTGYTF. The DNA of the CDR3 is TGTGCCAGCAGCCAAGGAACGGAGGGTCAGACCGGCTACACCTTC. The genes are TRBV3-1 (or the pseudogene TRBV3-2) and TRBJ1-2; D call uncertain. V shed 1 base and J shed 8 bases, with 17 bases lying between them. The germline V gene has CDR1 LGHDT and CDR2 YNNKEL (reference sequence). The CDR3 covers 15 residues.